This paragraph reports one T cell receptor (beta chain). Per the authors' pipeline: Reference gene primer amplification gave nucleated cell count estimates. Sequencing was performed with immunoSEQ multiplex PCR; in TCRdb, only in-frame clones are kept and a portion is missing. The V and J calls and the clone size are those of that table, but D and trimming were determined from the DNA. The table lists a few hundred thousand clones, about 88% of them singletons. The V gene end was trimmed by 5 bases and the J gene end by 4 bases; junction bases not matched to a gene: 4. The CDR3 totals 15 residues. Germline assignment: CDR1 MNHEY and CDR2 SVGAGI. The data were obtained in a study of blood T cell repertoires in COVID-19. Study at large: Acute-phase and convalescent COVID-19 samples originated in the United States, Italy and Spain. In each case, the material was cDNA or gDNA derived from T cells, B-cell-depleted T cells, or PBMCs.

The V gene is TRBV6-5, the J gene TRBJ2-7; 14 bases map to TRBD2. The sample comprised peripheral blood. The receptor's source is a man in his fifties or sixties who had recovered from COVID-19. CDR3 DNA: TGTGCCAGCAGTCCGGGACTAGCGGGGGTTTACGAGCAGTACTTC. Translating gives CASSPGLAGVYEQYF.